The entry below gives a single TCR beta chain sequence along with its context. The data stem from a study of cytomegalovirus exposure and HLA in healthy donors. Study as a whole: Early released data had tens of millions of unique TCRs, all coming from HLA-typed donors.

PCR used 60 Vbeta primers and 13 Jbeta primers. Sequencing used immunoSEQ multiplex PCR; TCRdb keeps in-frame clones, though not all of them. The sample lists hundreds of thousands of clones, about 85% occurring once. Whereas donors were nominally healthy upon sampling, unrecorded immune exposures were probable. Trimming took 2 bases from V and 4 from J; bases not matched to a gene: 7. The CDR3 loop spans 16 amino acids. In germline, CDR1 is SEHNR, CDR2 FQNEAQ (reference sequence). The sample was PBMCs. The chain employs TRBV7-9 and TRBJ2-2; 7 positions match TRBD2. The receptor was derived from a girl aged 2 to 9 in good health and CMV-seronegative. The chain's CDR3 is CASSLFGREITGELFF. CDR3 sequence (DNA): TGTGCCAGCAGCTTATTTGGGCGGGAGATCACCGGGGAGCTGTTTTTT.